These 21 T cell receptor beta chains originate from one sample sequenced in a study of technical replicates of blood from a few donors. Assay: immunoSEQ multiplex PCR; the TCRdb copy retains only in-frame clones and omits some. Of roughly 60,000 clones detected, around nine tenths appear once; the ten largest clones hold 4.5% to 5%. The specimen sequenced was PBMCs. The receptors here all came from a human donor in good health. Some clones in this sample may be carry-over from other donors' samples.

This clone was counted between two and nine times. The rearrangement uses TRBV29-1 and TRBJ1-2; D is ambiguous. CDR1 and CDR2 from the germline V gene are SQVTM and ANQGSEA. The CDR3 covers 10 residues. Trimming pared 4 bases from V and 8 bases from J, leaving 8 bases between. CDR3 residues: CSVGIEGYTF. The DNA for the CDR3 is TGCAGCGTTGGAATTGAGGGCTACACCTTC.

The V and J genes are TRBV5-1 and TRBJ2-4, with 9 bases matching TRBD2. This CDR3 is built from 13 residues. After removal of 1 base from V and 14 bases from J, the junction contained 7 bases not matched to a gene. Germline V CDR1 and CDR2: SGHRS, YFSETQ. The CDR3 bases are TGCGCCAGCAGCTTGCGGACTGCGGGAGGGAAGTACTTC. It is translated as CASSLRTAGGKYF.

The chain uses TRBV15 and TRBJ2-7, with D possibly TRBD2 on 5 matching bases. Trimming shortened V by 4 bases and J by 5 bases, and 15 bases separated the two germline ends. The CDR3 runs to 14 residues. Germline CDR1 and CDR2: LNHNV and YYDKDF (reference sequence). CDR3 residues: CATSIRSGPHEQYF. The CDR3 nucleotides read TGTGCCACCAGCATCCGAAGCGGACCCCACGAGCAGTACTTC.

This sequence joins TRBV1 and TRBJ2-2; the table names TRBD2, a call not compared with the DNA. TRBV1 is assigned pseudogene status. This CDR3 has 19 amino acids. The CDR3 spells CTSSQEREYLGSNTGELFF. The CDR3 DNA reads as TGCACCAGCAGCCAAGAGCGGGAGTATCTGGGGTCGAACACCGGGGAGCTGTTTTTT.

This sequence joins TRBV7-8 and TRBJ1-5; 8 nucleotides agree with TRBD1. CDR1 is SGHVS and CDR2 is FQNEAQ in the germline V gene. This CDR3 contains 12 residues. V gave up 8 bases and J gave up 5 bases; unmatched junction bases: 2. The CDR3, as DNA: TGTGCCAGCGGGACAGGTGATCAGCCCCAGCATTTT. Translating it yields CASGTGDQPQHF. Filled out from reference TRBV7-8 and TRBJ1-5, the complete variable domain reads GAGVSQSPRYKVAKRGQDVALRCDPISGHVSLFWYQQALGQGPEFLTYFQNEAQLDKSGLPSDRFFAERPEGSVSTLKIQRTQQEDSAVYLCASGTGDQPQHFGDGTRLSIL.

J is TRBJ1-1 and V is TRBV6-1, with TRBD1 matching 8 bases. This CDR3 contains 13 residues. Trimming took 6 bases from V and 1 from J; bases not matched to a gene: 1. The germline CDR1 and CDR2 sequences are MNHNS and SASEGT. In nucleotides, the CDR3 is TGTGCCAGCAGGGACAGGGAGAACACTGAAGCTTTCTTT. Translated, it gives CASRDRENTEAFF.

This chain uses TRBV4-3 with TRBJ2-7, with D maybe TRBD2 (6 bases). The V gene lost 1 base and the J gene lost 7 bases, with 14 bases spanning the gap. Germline CDR1 LGHNA, CDR2 YSLEER. The CDR3 covers 14 residues. The CDR3 loop reads CASSQGRGGEEQYF. Written as DNA, the CDR3 is TGCGCCAGCAGCCAAGGTCGGGGAGGCGAAGAGCAGTACTTC.

V and J are TRBV15 and TRBJ1-2; D is uncertain. Germline loops: CDR1 LNHNV, CDR2 YYDKDF (reference sequence). The V end lost 0 bases, the J end lost 0 bases, and 11 bases lay between the germline ends. The CDR3 contains 16 residues. CDR3 bases: TGTGCCACCAGCAGAGACAGGTTGTCCGCTAACTATGGCTACACCTTC. Amino acids: CATSRDRLSANYGYTF.

Only a few counts were recorded for this clone. The rearrangement uses TRBV2 and TRBJ2-1; 10 bases agree with TRBD2. V shed 11 bases, J shed 8 bases, and the junction held 9 bases outside the gene matches. The CDR3 loop spans 13 amino acids. Germline-derived CDR1 and CDR2 are SNHLY and FYNNEI. The CDR3 is CAPTSGFVDEQFF. For the CDR3, the DNA is TGTGCCCCGACTAGCGGGTTTGTCGATGAGCAGTTCTTC.

The gene calls are TRBV6-1 and TRBJ2-3; unclear D gene. This CDR3 contains 13 residues. From germline, CDR1 is MNHNS and CDR2 SASEGT. V was pared by 1 base and J by 6 bases, with 8 bases between. The DNA for the CDR3 is TGTGCCAGCAGTGAAGACAAACAGGATACGCAGTATTTT. This translates into CASSEDKQDTQYF.

The genes are TRBV7-3 and TRBJ2-1; D is perhaps TRBD2 (6 bases). V was shortened by 2 bases and J by 6 bases, with 17 bases between the two germline ends. Germline V gene lookup returns CDR1 SGHTA and CDR2 FQGTGA. The CDR3 length is 16 residues. Here the CDR3 DNA reads TGTGCCAGCAGCTTAGGTGTGGGAGGTCTACTCAATGAGCAGTTCTTC. Translating gives CASSLGVGGLLNEQFF.

The V gene is TRBV7-2, the J gene TRBJ1-2, with D perhaps matching TRBD1 (6 bases). The CDR3 runs 15 residues. CDR1 is SGHTA, CDR2 FQGNSA, per germline. V gave up 5 bases and J gave up 4 bases, with 17 bases separating them. The CDR3 here is CASSPRDTASYGYTF. The CDR3, as DNA: TGTGCCAGCAGCCCCCGGGACACAGCTAGCTATGGCTACACCTTC.

This clone is a singleton in its sample. The gene calls are TRBV7-9 and TRBJ1-6; maybe TRBD1 (6 bases). Germline V gene data show CDR1 as SEHNR and CDR2 as FQNEAQ (reference sequence). There are 15 residues in the CDR3. V was cut by 5 bases and J by 8 bases, with 16 bases left in between. The CDR3 sequence is CASSRDRQLDSPLHF. The CDR3 DNA reads as TGTGCCAGCAGCCGTGACAGGCAACTGGATTCACCCCTCCACTTT. The full variable domain, in which reference TRBV7-9 and TRBJ1-6 provide the parts outside the CDR3, is DTGVSQNPRHKITKRGQNVTFRCDPISEHNRLYWYRQTLGQGPEFLTYFQNEAQLEKSRLLSDRFSAERPKGSFSTLEIQRTEQGDSAMYLCASSRDRQLDSPLHFGNGTRLTVT.

The chain employs TRBV4-1 and TRBJ2-2; possible D gene TRBD2, 6 bases. The CDR3 length is 15 residues. CDR1 is MGHRA, CDR2 YSYEKL, per germline. V dropped 4 bases and J dropped 2 bases, with 11 bases sitting between them. CDR3 nucleotide sequence: TGCGCCAGCAGCCTCAGGACTAAAAACACCGGGGAGCTGTTTTTT. It specifies CASSLRTKNTGELFF.

The CDR3 sequence: CASSPGTVSYGYTF. The CDR3, as DNA: TGTGCCAGCAGCCCCGGGACAGTCTCCTATGGCTACACCTTC. The rearrangement joins TRBV6-6 to TRBJ1-2; the match to TRBD1 covers 7 bases. Germline CDR1 and CDR2: MNHNY and SVGAGI (reference sequence). The trim removed 6 bases at V and 4 bases at J, leaving 8 bases unmatched. This CDR3 has 14 residues.

The gene calls are TRBV5-1 and TRBJ1-6; 11 bases map to TRBD1. V shed 7 bases and J 8 bases; nucleotides not matched to a gene: 11. CDR1 is SGHRS and CDR2 is YFSETQ in the germline V gene. CDR3 length equals 16 residues. The CDR3 nucleotides read TGCGCCAGCGCAAAGGGCCCGGGACAGGGGGATTCACCCCTCCACTTT. The encoded protein is CASAKGPGQGDSPLHF.

The J gene is TRBJ1-6, the V gene TRBV5-6; D gene ambiguous. V lost 1 base and J 12 bases, leaving 11 bases between the germline ends. The CDR3 spans 13 residues. Looked up from germline, CDR1 is SGHDT and CDR2 is YYEEEE. The CDR3 DNA is TGTGCCAGCAGCTTGTTGGTCGGTTTACCCCTCCACTTT. Its protein product is CASSLLVGLPLHF.

This chain uses TRBV6-6 with TRBJ1-2; 8 bases agree with TRBD1. The CDR3 runs 14 residues. Germline CDR1 is MNHNY and CDR2 is SVGAGI (reference sequence). J was trimmed by 4 bases and V by 5 bases; bases with no gene match: 6. CDR3 bases: TGTGCCAGCAGTAAACGGGACAGGAGCTATGGCTACACCTTC. As protein: CASSKRDRSYGYTF.

The chain carries TRBV6-5 and TRBJ1-2; 9 positions agree with TRBD1. The germline V gene has CDR1 MNHEY and CDR2 SVGAGI. J was trimmed by 7 bases and V by 6 bases; bases with no gene match: 12. There are 15 residues in the CDR3. The CDR3 protein is CASSTPGQGGSGYTF. CDR3 nucleotides: TGTGCCAGCAGCACACCGGGACAGGGCGGCTCTGGCTACACCTTC.

Points on this clone: The same CDR3 arises from other DNA sequences in this sample as well. The chain combines TRBV7-6 with TRBJ2-2, with D maybe TRBD1 (5 bases). CDR3 length: 14 amino acids. From germline, CDR1 is SGHVS and CDR2 FNYEAQ. Trimming stripped 5 bases from V and 3 bases from J, with 10 bases between. As DNA, the CDR3 is TGTGCCAGCAGCCCCGACAGATACACCGGGGAGCTGTTTTTT. Its translation is CASSPDRYTGELFF.

The count of this clone is one. The CDR3 protein is CASSRPTVTQETQYF. CDR3 bases: TGTGCCAGCAGCCGCCCCACGGTCACCCAAGAGACCCAGTACTTC. The rearrangement links TRBV11-2 to TRBJ2-5, with no clear D. The CDR3 sequence is 15 residues long. Trimming took 5 bases from V and 1 from J, leaving 14 bases between them. Germline V gives CDR1 SGHAT, CDR2 FQNNGV.